This T cell receptor (beta chain) comes out of a study of T-cell reconstitution after alpha-beta-depleted transplantation in children. The study's findings and limits: As was reported, about two months after transplant, alpha-beta T cells came from several hundred expanded graft clones. After one year, T-cell counts and TCRbeta diversity mostly came from new T cells. Some patients' high day-60 TCRbeta diversity was traced to surviving recipient T cells and thymic progenitors.

The table lists this clonotype with a few counts. The antigen is undetermined. A TCRbeta library incorporating unique molecular identifiers was prepared. TCRdb re-called the PCR reads with MiXCR, one entry per CDR3 protein. The sample consists of around 300,000 distinct CDR3 sequences, 23% of them appearing once. The CDR3 has 12 amino acids. V was shortened by 6 bases and J by 5 bases, with 8 bases between the two germline ends. Germline CDR1 is MNHEY and CDR2 is SVGAGI. The sequences come from PBMCs, mostly from graft donor cells, collected 180 days after TCRalphabeta/CD19-depleted stem cell transplant. This clonotype was sampled from a male patient younger than 18 who had a stem cell transplant for acute lymphoblastic leukemia, so the T cells may come from the graft donor. The chain couples TRBV6-5 to TRBJ2-1; unclear D gene. CDR3 bases: TGTGCCAGCAGGGCTCTAGACAATGAGCAGTTCTTC. Protein: CASRALDNEQFF.